The rows below give T cell receptor beta chains drawn from one sample of a study of human T cells and chemical hapten exposure. TCRdb reanalysed the RACE reads using MiXCR and keeps one entry per CDR3 protein. The table has about 110,000 distinct CDR3 sequences, roughly a tenth seen once. The starting material was whole blood, obtained in connection with sensitization to the hapten diphenylcyclopropenone (DPC). The receptor set was obtained from a woman aged 40-49 years with alopecia areata. Some clones in this sample may be carry-over from other donors' samples. Each CDR3 is given with its conserved first and last residue. Each record gives: CDR3 protein, CDR3 DNA, D gene, V gene, clone size, J gene. A D gene is named only where the DNA matches it firmly. Clone size is stated in some rows and not others, as once, few, many or a class when expanded.

CDR3aa: CAISDGDATNEKLFF; CDR3nt: TGTGCCATCAGTGATGGGGACGCAACTAATGAAAAACTGTTTTTT; d_gene: -; v_gene: TRBV10-3; abundance: -; j_gene: TRBJ1-4
CDR3aa: CSVGDRANIQYF; CDR3nt: TGCAGCGTTGGGGACAGGGCAAACATTCAGTACTTC; d_gene: TRBD1; v_gene: TRBV29-1; abundance: -; j_gene: TRBJ2-4
CDR3aa: CASSPLNSPLHF; CDR3nt: TGTGCCAGCAGTCCACTTAATTCACCCCTCCACTTT; d_gene: -; v_gene: TRBV27; abundance: many; j_gene: TRBJ1-6
CDR3aa: CASSLPADYEQYF; CDR3nt: TGTGCCAGCAGCTTACCTGCGGACTACGAGCAGTACTTC; d_gene: -; v_gene: TRBV7-9; abundance: -; j_gene: TRBJ2-7
CDR3aa: CSAPSGTSYEQYF; CDR3nt: TGCAGTGCTCCCTCGGGCACCTCCTACGAGCAGTACTTC; d_gene: -; v_gene: TRBV20-1; abundance: -; j_gene: TRBJ2-7
CDR3aa: CASIPRGVADTQYF; CDR3nt: TGTGCCAGCATCCCCCGGGGCGTCGCAGATACGCAGTATTTT; d_gene: -; v_gene: TRBV2; abundance: -; j_gene: TRBJ2-3
CDR3aa: CSARDFGQGPISYEQYF; CDR3nt: TGCAGTGCTAGAGATTTCGGGCAGGGGCCCATCTCCTACGAGCAGTACTTC; d_gene: -; v_gene: TRBV20-1; abundance: -; j_gene: TRBJ2-7
CDR3aa: CASSYSTEAFF; CDR3nt: TGTGCCAGCAGTTATTCCACTGAAGCTTTCTTT; d_gene: -; v_gene: TRBV6-2/TRBV6-3; abundance: many; j_gene: TRBJ1-1
CDR3aa: CASSVEANTEAFF; CDR3nt: TGTGCCAGCAGCGTAGAGGCGAACACTGAAGCTTTCTTT; d_gene: -; v_gene: TRBV9; abundance: -; j_gene: TRBJ1-1
CDR3aa: CASSSPGQGDPYEQYF; CDR3nt: TGTGCCAGCAGCTCTCCTGGACAGGGGGACCCCTACGAGCAGTACTTC; d_gene: TRBD1; v_gene: TRBV7-8; abundance: many; j_gene: TRBJ2-7
CDR3aa: CASSQEPSGPRHNEQFF; CDR3nt: TGTGCCAGCAGCCAAGAGCCCTCGGGACCCCGGCACAATGAGCAGTTCTTC; d_gene: -; v_gene: TRBV3-1; abundance: -; j_gene: TRBJ2-1
CDR3aa: CASTLQDEPDNIQYF; CDR3nt: TGTGCCAGCACCTTACAGGATGAGCCCGATAACATTCAGTACTTC; d_gene: -; v_gene: TRBV28; abundance: few; j_gene: TRBJ2-4
CDR3aa: CASRKGTSGGAHNEQYF; CDR3nt: TGTGCCAGCAGGAAAGGGACTAGCGGGGGGGCCCACAACGAGCAGTACTTC; d_gene: TRBD2; v_gene: TRBV7-2; abundance: few; j_gene: TRBJ2-7
CDR3aa: CASSQDLALSYGYTF; CDR3nt: TGCGCCAGCAGCCAAGATCTCGCCCTCTCCTATGGCTACACCTTC; d_gene: -; v_gene: TRBV4-1; abundance: -; j_gene: TRBJ1-2
CDR3aa: CASSLRSGQYNEQFF; CDR3nt: TGTGCCAGCAGCCTACGGTCGGGACAGTACAATGAGCAGTTCTTC; d_gene: TRBD1; v_gene: TRBV6-5; abundance: few; j_gene: TRBJ2-1
CDR3aa: CASSFNSNYGYTF; CDR3nt: TGTGCCAGCAGCTTTAACAGCAACTATGGCTACACCTTC; d_gene: -; v_gene: TRBV5-6; abundance: many; j_gene: TRBJ1-2
CDR3aa: CASSLGQGGYEQYF; CDR3nt: TGTGCCAGCAGTTTAGGGCAGGGGGGGTACGAGCAGTACTTC; d_gene: -; v_gene: TRBV28; abundance: many; j_gene: TRBJ2-7
CDR3aa: CASSGGLGTEAFF; CDR3nt: TGTGCCAGCTCAGGGGGGCTTGGCACTGAAGCTTTCTTT; d_gene: -; v_gene: TRBV18; abundance: many; j_gene: TRBJ1-1
CDR3aa: CASSSTSSRGFF; CDR3nt: TGTGCCAGCAGCTCCACTAGCAGCCGGGGGTTCTTC; d_gene: -; v_gene: TRBV11-2; abundance: -; j_gene: TRBJ2-1
CDR3aa: CASSYSKQGRHEQYF; CDR3nt: TGTGCCAGCAGTTACTCGAAACAGGGGAGGCACGAGCAGTACTTC; d_gene: -; v_gene: TRBV6-5; abundance: -; j_gene: TRBJ2-7
CDR3aa: CASSPGQGPSYEQYF; CDR3nt: TGTGCCAGCAGCCCGGGACAGGGGCCCTCCTACGAGCAGTACTTC; d_gene: TRBD1; v_gene: TRBV7-8; abundance: few; j_gene: TRBJ2-7
CDR3aa: CASSYLAGGSGELFF; CDR3nt: TGTGCCAGCAGTTACCTAGCGGGGGGTTCCGGGGAGCTGTTTTTT; d_gene: TRBD2; v_gene: TRBV6-5; abundance: -; j_gene: TRBJ2-2
CDR3aa: CSPRNTEAFF; CDR3nt: TGCAGCCCAAGGAACACTGAAGCTTTCTTT; d_gene: -; v_gene: TRBV20-1; abundance: -; j_gene: TRBJ1-1
CDR3aa: CSVGQGSYGYTF; CDR3nt: TGCAGCGTCGGACAGGGAAGCTATGGCTACACCTTC; d_gene: TRBD1; v_gene: TRBV29-1; abundance: many; j_gene: TRBJ1-2
CDR3aa: CASPGWRQTQETQYF; CDR3nt: TGTGCCAGCCCTGGGTGGAGACAGACTCAAGAGACCCAGTACTTC; d_gene: -; v_gene: TRBV21-1; abundance: few; j_gene: TRBJ2-5
CDR3aa: CASRGTSGDTDTQYF; CDR3nt: TGCGCCAGCAGAGGGACTAGCGGGGACACAGATACGCAGTATTTT; d_gene: TRBD2; v_gene: TRBV4-1; abundance: many; j_gene: TRBJ2-3
CDR3aa: CASSYDEVTGGDEQFF; CDR3nt: TGTGCCAGCAGTTACGATGAGGTGACAGGGGGCGATGAGCAGTTCTTC; d_gene: TRBD1; v_gene: TRBV6-2/TRBV6-3; abundance: many; j_gene: TRBJ2-1
CDR3aa: CASSLSSGTSNQPQHF; CDR3nt: TGTGCCAGCAGCCTTAGCTCCGGGACCTCAAATCAGCCCCAGCATTTT; d_gene: -; v_gene: TRBV12-3/TRBV12-4; abundance: many; j_gene: TRBJ1-5
CDR3aa: CSARATWLTDTQYF; CDR3nt: TGCAGTGCTAGGGCCACTTGGCTCACAGATACGCAGTATTTT; d_gene: -; v_gene: TRBV20-1; abundance: many; j_gene: TRBJ2-3